Reported below is one TCR beta chain. Its antigen has not been determined. Qualities for individual bases were not recorded, and no much larger clone is one base off. These data come from a study of shared clonotypes between healthy human individuals (dated by TCRdb to between 2020 and 2021). Background on the whole study: Two women and three men aged 18 to 49 years were included in the cohort. For each donor, CD4 naive and CD4 memory were each given three plates, CD8 naive was given two plates, and CD8 memory was given one plate. The study deeply sequenced blood TCR repertoires of several healthy adults to estimate repertoire size and the extent of clonotype sharing between individuals. To increase sequencing depth and limit assay-specific biases, TCR repertoire library preparation and sequencing were carried out by different laboratories using diverse techniques. Each donor's leukapheresis produced roughly between about 0.9 and 9.5 billion PBMCs. General findings and caveats noted by the study authors: Sampling was restricted to blood, and TCR repertoires in tissue are likely to differ from TCR repertoires in blood. Incomplete sequencing was indicated by rarefaction of sorted-subset datasets, despite the large sequencing depth. Pairwise subsampling indicated that sequencing depth was expected to affect the degree of clonotype sharing among donors. Across a handful of donors, approximately 5% of naive CD4, approximately 3.5% of naive CD8, 2.3% of memory CD4, and about 0.4% of memory CD8 clonotypes were shared. Estimated clonotype richness was generally larger for naive than for memory subsets. The genetic and exposure-history diversity represented was limited by the small number of donors. Compared with non-shared clonotypes, clonotypes shared by all four sorted-subset donors had higher generation probabilities.

CD8 naive samples were obtained by positive selection for CCR7 among CD45RO-negative cells, yielding a CD45RA+CCR7+ population from which TemRA cells were excluded. Donors were healthy HIV-negative adults with no recently reported acute infections or vaccinations. All donors were Caucasian adults living in Nashville, Tennessee, USA. After blood collection by leukapheresis, PBMCs were isolated using Ficoll-Histopaque density gradient centrifugation and then cryopreserved in the vapor phase of liquid nitrogen. Purity and quantity of every magnetically sorted T cell population were checked by analytical flow cytometry. Each sorted fraction had its genomic DNA isolated and then quantified by UV absorbance on a Nanodrop 2000c. Using the deep immunoSEQ assay, multiplex PCR amplified TCR CDR3 regions from genomic DNA. Genomic DNA extracted from each cell subset was distributed evenly over all wells of several immunoSEQ 96-well plates, and each plate served as one replicate. For sorted subsets, approximately 190 ng genomic DNA, equal to tens of thousands of T cell genomes, was loaded into each replicate PCR. Purified libraries were measured with a Qubit 3.0 fluorometer, size-checked on a Bioanalyzer 2100, and measured again with the KAPA Library Quantification kit. Each immunoSEQ 96-well plate was sequenced on its own single-read 150-cycle Illumina NextSeq 550 flow cell. From the authors' description of their analysis: Because the immunoSEQ output included only junctional sequences and no quality scores, the filtering could not be the same as the filtering used for full-length reads. To assign V/J genes and CDR3, sequences were annotated using PyIR, a Python wrapper for IgBLAST v1.9, with IMGT germline references. Any read was removed if the V/J assignment was weak (E-value above 1e-6), the CDR3 was missing, or the read contained stop codons, out-of-frame junctions, or ambiguous translated residues. V3J clonotypes were defined by identical inferred V gene, J gene, and CDR3 amino acid sequence. To compute the percentage overlap between repertoires, the number of shared unique clonotypes was divided by the size of the smaller repertoire. Richness of each repertoire was evaluated using RTK rarefaction, the Chao1 estimator, and Recon v2.1 estimates of unobserved clonotypes. Generation probabilities were computed with OLGA for all TCRbeta clonotypes obtained by the gDNA method from four donors. TCRdb took this table from immuneACCESS and kept in-frame rearrangements with V and J called. Such tables lack part of the clones; where checked against another copy, unresolved V genes explain under half of the gap, and the rest is unexplained. V and J calls and clone size are copied from that table; D and trimming were computed from the DNA. The table for this sample lists roughly 2,000,000 clones; about 95% of them were counted only once. Of the sample, around 1.2% is held by the ten largest clones.

The sequence came from a man between 18 and 29 years old in good health. What was sequenced was naive CD8+ T cells sorted from blood. The sample's cell subset or site label, decoded: CD45RA+CCR7+.

Read as DNA, the sequence is TGTGCCAGCAGTAATAGGGGGCCGTACGAGCAGTACTTC. Its protein is CASSNRGPYEQYF. The chain uses TRBV27 and TRBJ2-7; the central 7 bases match TRBD1. From V the trimming removes 5 bases and from J it removes 4 bases, while the gene matches leave 5 bases of the junction unaccounted for. CDR1 and CDR2 were assigned from the germline V gene (reference sequence) as MNHEY and SMNVEV. The CDR3 holds 13 amino acids from the cysteine to the phenylalanine. The read is trimmed to its CDR3 DNA, 39 bases read in frame from base 1.